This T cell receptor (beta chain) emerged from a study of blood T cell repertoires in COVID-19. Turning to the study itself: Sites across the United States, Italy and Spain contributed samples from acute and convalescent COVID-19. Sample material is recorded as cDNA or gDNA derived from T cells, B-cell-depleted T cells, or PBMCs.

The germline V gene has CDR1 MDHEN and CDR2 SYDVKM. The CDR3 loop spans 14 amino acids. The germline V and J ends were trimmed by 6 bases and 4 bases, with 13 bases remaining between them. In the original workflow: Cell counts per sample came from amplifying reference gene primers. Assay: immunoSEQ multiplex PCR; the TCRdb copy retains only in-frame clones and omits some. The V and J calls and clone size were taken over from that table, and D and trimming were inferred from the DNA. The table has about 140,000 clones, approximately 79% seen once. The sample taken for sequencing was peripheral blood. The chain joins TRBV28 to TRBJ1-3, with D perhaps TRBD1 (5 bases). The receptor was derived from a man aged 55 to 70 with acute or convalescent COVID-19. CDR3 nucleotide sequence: TGTGCCAGCAGCGAAAGGGGTATCGGAAACACCATATATTTT. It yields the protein CASSERGIGNTIYF.